One sample yielded the 9 T cell receptor beta chains listed below, sequenced in a study of blood T cell repertoires in COVID-19. Repertoires were generated with immunoSEQ multiplex PCR, while TCRdb's copy carries only in-frame clones and drops some. The sample holds 140,000 to 150,000 clones, about 83% seen once. Sample: peripheral blood. The receptors were gathered from a woman between 50 and 59 years old with active or convalescent COVID-19.

This clone was counted a single time. The chain employs TRBV25-1 and TRBJ1-6, with D perhaps matching TRBD1 (5 bases). V was pared by 6 bases and J by 10 bases, with 25 bases between. Per germline, CDR1 MGHDK and CDR2 SYGVNS. The CDR3 consists of 17 residues. The CDR3 bases are TGTGCCAGCAGCCCCGTGGGTACAGCAAAAACAGGATCACCCCTCCACTTT. Protein: CASSPVGTAKTGSPLHF. Combining the CDR3 with reference TRBV25-1 and TRBJ1-6 gives the whole variable domain EADIYQTPRYLVIGTGKKITLECSQTMGHDKMYWYQQDPGMELHLIHYSYGVNSTEKGDLSSESTVSRIRTEHFPLTLESARPSHTSQYLCASSPVGTAKTGSPLHFGNGTRLTVT.

The chain carries TRBV4-2 and TRBJ2-1; 14 nucleotides align to TRBD2. The CDR3 has 15 amino acids. V was clipped by 4 bases and J by 9 bases; unmatched bases: 5. From germline, CDR1 is LGHNA and CDR2 YNFKEQ. CDR3 region: CASSPRLAGGGEQFF. In DNA form, the CDR3 reads TGTGCCAGCAGCCCACGACTAGCGGGGGGGGGTGAGCAGTTCTTC.

The V and J genes are TRBV5-4 and TRBJ2-7, with 8 bases aligning to TRBD1. The V segment lost 0 bases and the J segment 6 bases; nucleotides outside the gene matches: 2. The CDR3 has 13 residues. Germline V lookup: CDR1 SGHNT, CDR2 YYREEE (reference sequence). CDR3 coding DNA: TGTGCCAGCAGCTTGGGACAGGGGAGCGAGCAGTACTTC. This gives the protein CASSLGQGSEQYF.

This clone was counted once. The V call is TRBV4-2, the J call TRBJ1-4; TRBD1 aligns across 8 bases. The trim removed 0 bases at V and 8 bases at J, leaving 11 bases unmatched. Germline V gene lookup returns CDR1 LGHNA and CDR2 YNFKEQ. The CDR3 contains 17 residues. DNA for the CDR3: TGTGCCAGCAGCCAAGATTTCGGACAGGGAGGAAGCGAAAAACTGTTTTTT. Protein sequence: CASSQDFGQGGSEKLFF.

The J gene is TRBJ2-7, the V gene TRBV27, with a possible D match to TRBD1 (5 bases). V shed 8 bases and J shed 3 bases, with 17 bases lying between them. CDR3 length equals 14 residues. Germline loops: CDR1 MNHEY, CDR2 SMNVEV (reference sequence). CDR3 DNA sequence: TGTGCCAGCCGACAGTCCACGGTACGCTACGAGCAGTACTTC. As protein: CASRQSTVRYEQYF.

J is TRBJ1-5 and V is TRBV6-2 or TRBV6-3; 7 nucleotides align to TRBD1. From germline, CDR1 is MNHEY and CDR2 SVGEGT. V shed 2 bases and J 1 base; nucleotides not matched to a gene: 8. There are 17 residues in the CDR3. The CDR3 protein is CASSYQQTGSSNQPQHF. The CDR3, as DNA: TGTGCCAGCAGTTACCAGCAGACAGGGTCAAGCAATCAGCCCCAGCATTTT.

The chain is built from TRBV18 and TRBJ1-1; 8 bases map to TRBD1. The ends lost 0 bases at V and 6 bases at J; junction bases unmatched: 9. This CDR3 region has 16 residues. The V gene's germline CDR1 is KGHSH and CDR2 LQKENI. The CDR3 DNA reads as TGTGCCAGCTCACCACCAGGCAGGGGGCCCGACGCTGAAGCTTTCTTT. This sequence encodes CASSPPGRGPDAEAFF.

This chain joins TRBV7-9 and TRBJ1-4, with D hard to call. CDR3 length: 14 amino acids. CDR1 is SEHNR and CDR2 is FQNEAQ in the germline V gene (reference sequence). Trimming took 4 bases from V and 4 from J, leaving 10 bases between them. CDR3 sequence: CASSSERVNEKLFF. The DNA of the CDR3 is TGTGCCAGCAGCTCGGAGAGAGTTAATGAAAAACTGTTTTTT. Full variable domain (missing parts from reference TRBV7-9 and TRBJ1-4): DTGVSQNPRHKITKRGQNVTFRCDPISEHNRLYWYRQTLGQGPEFLTYFQNEAQLEKSRLLSDRFSAERPKGSFSTLEIQRTEQGDSAMYLCASSSERVNEKLFFGSGTQLSVL.

This chain links TRBV28 with TRBJ1-5; TRBD1 matches at 7 bases. The CDR3 is made up of 14 amino acids. Germline V CDR1 and CDR2: MDHEN, SYDVKM. V was pared by 2 bases and J by 5 bases, with 3 bases of the junction left unmatched. The CDR3 bases are TGTGCCAGCAGTTTAGGAACAGGGGATCAGCCCCAGCATTTT. Translated, it gives CASSLGTGDQPQHF.